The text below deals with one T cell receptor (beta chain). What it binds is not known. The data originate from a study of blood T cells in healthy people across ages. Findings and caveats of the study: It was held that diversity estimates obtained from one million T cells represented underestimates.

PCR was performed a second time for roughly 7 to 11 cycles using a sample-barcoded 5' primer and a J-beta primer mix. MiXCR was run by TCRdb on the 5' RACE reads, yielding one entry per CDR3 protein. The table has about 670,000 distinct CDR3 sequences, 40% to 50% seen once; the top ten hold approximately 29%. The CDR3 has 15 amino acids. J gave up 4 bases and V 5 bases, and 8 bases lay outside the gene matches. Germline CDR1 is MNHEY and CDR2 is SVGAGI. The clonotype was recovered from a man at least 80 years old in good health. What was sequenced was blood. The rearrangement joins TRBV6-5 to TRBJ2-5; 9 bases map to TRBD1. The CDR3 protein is CASSRPGQGLETQYF. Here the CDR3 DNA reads TGTGCCAGCAGTCGACCGGGACAGGGATTAGAGACCCAGTACTTC.